These 11 T cell receptor beta chains were sequenced from one sample in a study of T cells in Graves' hyperthyroidism and ophthalmopathy. Researchers took RNA transcripts and amplified the TCR beta CDR3 regions from them. When the TCR CDR3 underwent first-round RT-PCR, the HTBI primer set was used. TCRdb reanalysed the multiplex PCR reads using MiXCR and keeps one entry per CDR3 protein. The profile shows roughly 500,000 distinct CDR3 sequences, roughly 46% of them singletons. Sequencing used peripheral blood or thyroid tissue (not recorded which). All receptors come from an adult woman with Graves' disease, either hyperthyroidism or ophthalmopathy (not recorded which).

This clonotype was seen repeatedly, ten times or more. The V call is TRBV10-2, the J call TRBJ1-1, with a possible D match to TRBD1 (5 bases). Germline CDR1 and CDR2: WSHSY and SAAADI. The CDR3 totals 13 residues. The V and J ends lost 8 bases and 1 base respectively, with 11 bases between them. The CDR3 DNA is TGCGCCAGCGCAGGAGGGGAGAACACTGAAGCTTTCTTT. Its protein is CASAGGENTEAFF.

The chain employs TRBV20-1 and TRBJ1-3; a weak D match, TRBD1 (5 bases). V shed 3 bases and J shed 2 bases, with 17 bases lying between them. Germline loops: CDR1 DFQATT, CDR2 SNEGSKA (reference sequence). This CDR3 has 16 amino acids. The CDR3, as DNA: TGCAGTGCTAGGGGGGGACCCGGGCACACTGGAAACACCATATATTTT. Translated: CSARGGPGHTGNTIYF.

Ten or more counts support this clonotype. The chain recombines TRBV12-3 or TRBV12-4 with TRBJ1-1, with 11 bases matching TRBD1. V lost 5 bases, J lost 1 base, and 6 bases stayed unmatched. This CDR3 is built from 16 residues. In DNA, the CDR3 is TGTGCCAGCAGTCTGTGGGACAGGGGGACGAACACTGAAGCTTTCTTT. Protein sequence: CASSLWDRGTNTEAFF.

This clonotype is a singleton in its sample. The chain combines TRBV15 with TRBJ2-6; 7 bases map to TRBD2. Germline CDR1 is LNHNV and CDR2 is YYDKDF (reference sequence). The CDR3 is made up of 18 amino acids. V shed 4 bases, J shed 1 base, and the junction held 10 bases outside the gene matches. CDR3 bases: TGTGCCACCAGCACCGCAGGGAGCGGGGTATCTGGGGCCAACGTCCTGACTTTC. Amino acids: CATSTAGSGVSGANVLTF.

V usage is TRBV20-1 and J usage is TRBJ1-1; a possible D gene is TRBD1 (5 bases). CDR1 DFQATT and CDR2 SNEGSKA come from the germline V gene (reference sequence). The V and J ends lost 4 bases and 6 bases respectively, with 15 bases between them. The CDR3 runs 13 residues. The CDR3 DNA reads as TGCAGTGCTATCTGGGGCAGGGATGCTGAAGCTTTCTTT. Translated: CSAIWGRDAEAFF.

The table lists this clonotype with many counts. CDR3 in DNA: TGTGCCAGCAGCCGTAAGACAGGGCTGACCCAGCATTTT. Translating it yields CASSRKTGLTQHF. The chain employs TRBV5-6 and TRBJ1-5, with 7 bases that match TRBD1. CDR3 length: 13 amino acids. The V gene's germline CDR1 is SGHDT and CDR2 YYEEEE. V lost 4 bases, J lost 11 bases, and 9 bases stayed unmatched.

This clonotype was picked up many times. Germline and junction disagree at one end, which may indicate a read error. The chain joins TRBV10-2 to TRBJ1-4, with D possibly matching TRBD1 (6 bases). This CDR3 has 12 amino acids. Looked up from germline, CDR1 is WSHSY and CDR2 is SAAADI. CDR3 amino acids: CASSEIKGGQVF. In DNA form, the CDR3 reads TGCGCCAGCAGTGAAATCAAGGGGGGCCAGGTTTTT.

This clonotype occurred a few times. The rearrangement uses TRBV20-1 and TRBJ1-1; D remains ambiguous. The V end was cut by 2 bases, the J end by 0 bases, with 7 bases between. The germline CDR1 and CDR2 sequences are DFQATT and SNEGSKA (reference sequence). The CDR3 runs to 13 residues. In nucleotides, the CDR3 is TGCAGTGCTAGACCGCACCTGAACACTGAAGCTTTCTTT. Protein: CSARPHLNTEAFF.

J is TRBJ1-2 and V is TRBV9, with D uncertain. The CDR3 is 14 residues long. CDR1 SGDLS and CDR2 YYNGEE come from the germline V gene. The V and J ends lost 0 bases and 6 bases respectively, with 12 bases between them. This CDR3 reads CASSVGGGRDGYTF. CDR3 nucleotides: TGTGCCAGCAGCGTAGGTGGCGGGAGGGATGGCTACACCTTC.

Ten or more counts support this clonotype. This chain links TRBV7-3 with TRBJ2-7; 8 nucleotides agree with TRBD1. Looked up from germline, CDR1 is SGHTA and CDR2 is FQGTGA. V shed 5 bases and J 7 bases; nucleotides not matched to a gene: 10. CDR3 length: 14 residues. The CDR3 nucleotides are TGTGCCAGCAGCCCGACAGGGGATCCTAGGGAGCAGTACTTC. Protein product: CASSPTGDPREQYF.

On this clonotype itself: One end of the junction fails to match germline, which may point to a read error. CDR3 bases: TGTGCCGTCAGAGCCTGGACAGGCAGGAACACTGAAGCTTTCTTT. Protein sequence: CAVRAWTGRNTEAFF. The chain is built from TRBV10-3 and TRBJ1-1, with 7 bases fitting TRBD1. Germline V gene data show CDR1 as ENHRY and CDR2 as SYGVKD. There are 15 residues in the CDR3.